This TCR beta chain stems from a study of radiation and T cells in renal cell carcinoma. The ends were cut back, 4 bases at V and 0 bases at J, with 18 bases in the middle. Germline V gene sequence: CDR1 ENHRY, CDR2 SYGVKD. The CDR3 is 17 amino acids. Findings and caveats of the study: Compared with controls, irradiated tumors showed greater TCR clonality. Irradiated tumors held more dominant CDR3 motifs than control tumors.

In regard to this clone: What it binds is not known.

Profiled with immunoSEQ multiplex PCR; TCRdb holds only in-frame clones, not every one. The sample contains tens of thousands of clones, 40% to 55% of which appear only once. Noted treatment: 15 Gy SBRT to primary tumor, nephrectomy 4 weeks later. Nephrectomy followed 15 Gy stereotactic body radiation by 4 weeks. The tumor was a clear cell renal cell carcinoma. J is TRBJ1-1 and V is TRBV10-3, with D tentatively TRBD1 (5 bases). This material consisted of tumor tissue, taken from a patient whose treatment included radiotherapy and nephrectomy. The clonotype comes from a woman aged 45-59 years with renal cell carcinoma. CDR3 in amino acids: CAISGGRGQIMNTEAFF. CDR3 coding DNA: TGTGCCATCAGTGGCGGAAGGGGTCAGATCATGAACACTGAAGCTTTCTTT.